The TCR beta chain described here comes from a study of blood T cell repertoires in COVID-19. Overall study: Sources were T cells, B-cell-depleted T cells, or PBMCs; the material itself was cDNA or gDNA.

In the original analysis: Reference gene primers were amplified, and this amplification served to estimate nucleated cell counts. TCRdb's copy holds only in-frame clones and misses some; the assay was immunoSEQ multiplex PCR. Clonal size and the V and J genes are those of that table, whereas D and trimming came from the DNA. The sample holds about 130,000 clones, about 89% seen once. Seattle participants joined during active infection and were tracked over time. This clonotype was sampled from a woman between 70 and 85 years old with COVID-19, enrolled during active disease. The sequenced material came from peripheral blood.

CDR3: CASSQTYSGQGALNEQFF. The CDR3 DNA reads TGTGCCAGCAGCCAGACCTACTCAGGGCAGGGGGCGCTCAATGAGCAGTTCTTC. The V call is TRBV3-1 (or the pseudogene TRBV3-2), the J call TRBJ2-1; TRBD1 matches at 8 bases. The CDR3 totals 18 residues. CDR1 is LGHDT, CDR2 YNNKEL, per germline (reference sequence). V lost 3 bases, J lost 6 bases, and 16 bases stayed unmatched.